The 29 T cell receptor beta chains below all came from one sample that was sequenced in a study of blood T cell repertoires in COVID-19. Assay: immunoSEQ multiplex PCR; the TCRdb copy retains only in-frame clones and omits some. The table has 79,000 or so clones, approximately 84% seen once. The sequenced sample was peripheral blood. These receptors all come from a man in his sixties with COVID-19, enrolled during active disease.

The chain employs TRBV18 and TRBJ2-5, with unresolved D. CDR1 KGHSH and CDR2 LQKENI come from the germline V gene. This CDR3 has 14 amino acids. V lost 0 bases to trimming and J lost 5 bases, with 10 bases between them. The CDR3 DNA reads as TGTGCCAGCTCACCACCGTCCGTCGGGGAGACCCAGTACTTC. Translated: CASSPPSVGETQYF.

This chain links TRBV30 with TRBJ1-5; weak D call: TRBD1 (6 bases). This CDR3 region has 17 residues. Trimming removed 3 bases at V and 0 bases at J, with 18 bases between. Germline V lookup: CDR1 GTSNPN, CDR2 SVGIG (reference sequence). The CDR3 region is CAWSATSGDYSNQPQHF. The CDR3, as DNA: TGTGCCTGGAGCGCTACTTCAGGGGATTATAGCAATCAGCCCCAGCATTTT.

The chain is built from TRBV12-3 or TRBV12-4 and TRBJ1-1; the D is unclear. The CDR3 consists of 11 residues. V lost 8 bases and J lost 1, with 5 bases in between. The CDR3, as DNA: TGTGCCAGCGGCCAGAACACTGAAGCTTTCTTT. It yields the protein CASGQNTEAFF.

J is TRBJ1-3 and V is TRBV5-1, with D possibly matching TRBD1 (5 bases). This CDR3 region has 15 residues. The ends were cut back, 2 bases at V and 1 base at J, with 10 bases in the middle. CDR1 is SGHRS, CDR2 YFSETQ, per germline. CDR3 in DNA: TGCGCCAGCAGCTTATCAGGACAATCTGGAAACACCATATATTTT. It encodes CASSLSGQSGNTIYF. Full variable domain (rest looked up from reference TRBV5-1 and TRBJ1-3): KAGVTQTPRYLIKTRGQQVTLSCSPISGHRSVSWYQQTPGQGLQFLFEYFSETQRNKGNFPGRFSGRQFSNSRSEMNVSTLELGDSALYLCASSLSGQSGNTIYFGEGSWLTVV.

V and J are TRBV28 and TRBJ2-2, with TRBD2 matching over 8 bases. This CDR3 contains 15 residues. CDR1 MDHEN and CDR2 SYDVKM come from the germline V gene. The V gene end was trimmed by 7 bases and the J gene end by 2 bases; junction bases not matched to a gene: 6. The CDR3: CASTNGLANTGELFF. CDR3 in DNA: TGTGCCAGCACCAACGGACTAGCCAACACCGGGGAGCTGTTTTTT.

The chain joins TRBV9 to TRBJ1-6; the match to TRBD1 covers 10 bases. CDR1 SGDLS and CDR2 YYNGEE come from the germline V gene. V lost 4 bases and J lost 5; bases outside the gene matches: 6. The CDR3 consists of 16 residues. The CDR3 bases are TGTGCCAGCAGCCAGGGGGACAGGGGCAATAATTCACCCCTCCACTTT. Translated, it gives CASSQGDRGNNSPLHF.

The genes are TRBV24-1 and TRBJ2-2; 9 positions agree with TRBD1. Trimming took 4 bases from V and 5 from J; bases not matched to a gene: 7. This CDR3 is 16 amino acids long. Germline CDR1 is KGHDR and CDR2 is SFDVKD. The CDR3 DNA reads as TGTGCCACCAGTGACACCGGGACAGGGCAAACCGGGGAGCTGTTTTTT. Translation gives CATSDTGTGQTGELFF.

The chain carries TRBV24-1 and TRBJ2-1; D might be TRBD1 (6 bases). Germline V lookup: CDR1 KGHDR, CDR2 SFDVKD. The CDR3 totals 14 residues. Trimming cost V 5 bases and J 10 bases, with 17 bases left between them. DNA for the CDR3: TGTGCCACCAGTGCCCCTTCTGAGGGACAAGAGCAGTTCTTC. This sequence encodes CATSAPSEGQEQFF.

The genes are TRBV5-1 and TRBJ1-2; TRBD1 might be the D (5 bases). CDR1 and CDR2 (germline): SGHRS, YFSETQ. Trimming left V 4 bases short and J 6 bases short, with 22 bases between. This CDR3 has 16 amino acids. This CDR3 is CASSRGEVARKNGYTF. The CDR3 nucleotides read TGCGCCAGCAGCCGGGGGGAGGTAGCTAGGAAAAATGGCTACACCTTC.

The chain carries TRBV19 and TRBJ1-4; TRBD1 aligns across 7 bases. The CDR3 loop spans 15 amino acids. CDR1 LNHDA and CDR2 SQIVND come from the germline V gene (reference sequence). V was clipped by 4 bases and J by 6 bases; unmatched bases: 8. The CDR3: CASSTEGAVYEKLFF. For the CDR3, the DNA is TGTGCCAGTAGTACCGAGGGGGCTGTATATGAAAAACTGTTTTTT.

The chain couples TRBV28 to TRBJ1-4; 8 bases match TRBD1. CDR1 MDHEN and CDR2 SYDVKM come from the germline V gene. Losses at the gene ends were 6 bases for V and 7 bases for J; bases not matched to a gene: 1. The CDR3 is 12 residues long. The CDR3 sequence: CASRQGAEKLFF. The CDR3 bases are TGTGCCAGCAGGCAGGGGGCTGAAAAACTGTTTTTT.

This clone has only a few counts. This CDR3 is also generated by other DNA sequences in the sample. V gene TRBV5-1 combines with J gene TRBJ2-7; 8 positions agree with TRBD2. This CDR3 comprises 15 residues. From germline, CDR1 is SGHRS and CDR2 YFSETQ. After removal of 1 base from V and 1 base from J, the junction contained 4 bases not matched to a gene. CDR3 region: CASSLLAGPSYEQYF. As DNA, the CDR3 is TGCGCCAGCAGCTTGTTAGCGGGGCCTTCCTACGAGCAGTACTTC.

CDR3 sequence (DNA): TGTGCCAGCAGTGAAGGAGGGGCTAGCGGAACCTACGAGCAGTACTTC. The encoded protein is CASSEGGASGTYEQYF. The chain carries TRBV6-1 and TRBJ2-7, with 7 bases fitting TRBD2. Losses at the gene ends were 1 base for V and 2 bases for J; bases not matched to a gene: 8. The CDR3 is 16 amino acids. Germline CDR1 is MNHNS and CDR2 is SASEGT.

The chain is built from TRBV5-1 and TRBJ1-2; 8 nucleotides align to TRBD1. Germline CDR1 SGHRS, CDR2 YFSETQ. After removal of 6 bases from V and 5 bases from J, the junction contained 9 bases not matched to a gene. The CDR3 is 14 residues long. The CDR3 here is CASTHGQGGYGYTF. The CDR3 DNA is TGCGCCAGCACCCACGGACAGGGCGGGTATGGCTACACCTTC.

The gene calls are TRBV15 and TRBJ2-7; 10 bases match TRBD2. V shed 9 bases and J 4 bases; nucleotides not matched to a gene: 6. The CDR3 runs to 13 residues. Per germline, CDR1 LNHNV and CDR2 YYDKDF (reference sequence). DNA of the CDR3: TGTGCCACTAGGACTAGCGGACCTTACGAGCAGTACTTC. It encodes CATRTSGPYEQYF.

This chain links TRBV2 with TRBJ2-1; no reliable D call. Germline V gene lookup returns CDR1 SNHLY and CDR2 FYNNEI. V shed 5 bases and J shed 0 bases, with 8 bases lying between them. The CDR3 loop spans 14 amino acids. The CDR3, as DNA: TGTGCCAGCAGTCGTCTACTCTCCTACAATGAGCAGTTCTTC. Translated: CASSRLLSYNEQFF. Combining the CDR3 with reference TRBV2 and TRBJ2-1 gives the whole variable domain EPEVTQTPSHQVTQMGQEVILRCVPISNHLYFYWYRQILGQKVEFLVSFYNNEISEKSEIFDDQFSVERPDGSNFTLKIRSTKLEDSAMYFCASSRLLSYNEQFFGPGTRLTVL.

This clone was picked up one time. The chain has TRBV29-1 and TRBJ2-5; a weak D match, TRBD1 (6 bases). CDR1 and CDR2 (germline): SQVTM, ANQGSEA. This CDR3 is 12 amino acids long. The V end lost 7 bases, the J end lost 1 base, and 10 bases lay between the germline ends. The CDR3 loop reads CSGGQIQETQYF. CDR3 DNA: TGCAGCGGAGGACAGATCCAAGAGACCCAGTACTTC. The full variable domain, completed using reference TRBV29-1 and TRBJ2-5, is SAVISQKPSRDICQRGTSLTIQCQVDSQVTMMFWYRQQPGQSLTLIATANQGSEATYESGFVIDKFPISRPNLTFSTLTVSNMSPEDSSIYLCSGGQIQETQYFGPGTRLLVL.

This clone was picked up a small number of times. The chain employs TRBV7-3 and TRBJ2-7; the D gene is possibly TRBD2 (5 bases). Trimming removed 5 bases at V and 3 bases at J, with 17 bases between. CDR3 length: 15 amino acids. The germline gives CDR1 SGHTA, CDR2 FQGTGA. CDR3 DNA: TGTGCCAGCAGCCCCGGCGGGCAGATTGGCTACGAGCAGTACTTC. The encoded protein is CASSPGGQIGYEQYF.

The CDR3 bases are TGTGCCAGCAGCATGAAAGGGGGAGATACGCAGTATTTT. This codes for CASSMKGGDTQYF. The chain links TRBV7-9 to TRBJ2-3; D is possibly TRBD1 (6 bases). With 5 bases removed from V and 5 bases from J, the gap between germline ends came to 11 bases. Germline V gene sequence: CDR1 SEHNR, CDR2 FQNEAQ (reference sequence). The CDR3 has 13 residues.

The V gene is TRBV5-4, the J gene TRBJ1-2; 7 bases match TRBD1. The CDR3 spans 14 residues. J lost 10 bases, V lost 0 bases, and 9 bases had no gene match. In germline, CDR1 is SGHNT, CDR2 YYREEE (reference sequence). In DNA form, the CDR3 reads TGTGCCAGCAGCTTGGCAAGGGGGCTCAGGGACTACACCTTC. Encoded protein: CASSLARGLRDYTF.

A word on this clone: One end of the junction fails to match germline, which may point to a read error. V usage is TRBV29-1 and J usage is TRBJ1-2; D call uncertain. CDR1 SQVTM and CDR2 ANQGSEA come from the germline V gene. The length of the CDR3 is 15 residues. CDR3: CSVVFSRVGFDGYTF. The CDR3, as DNA: TGTAGCGTTGTGTTTTCGAGGGTCGGGTTTGATGGCTACACCTTC.

This clone was observed a few times. The chain is built from TRBV7-2 and TRBJ2-3, with 7 bases lining up with TRBD2. Germline V CDR1 and CDR2: SGHTA, FQGNSA. The CDR3 has 16 residues. With V trimmed by 5 bases and J by 2 bases, 10 bases remained unmatched. The CDR3 protein is CASSQAGAGNTDTQYF. CDR3 nucleotides: TGTGCCAGCAGCCAGGCGGGAGCGGGAAACACAGATACGCAGTATTTT.

The V call is TRBV11-2, the J call TRBJ2-7; D is unclear. V was shortened by 5 bases and J by 2 bases, with 7 bases between the two germline ends. Germline V lookup: CDR1 SGHAT, CDR2 FQNNGV. The CDR3 is made up of 12 amino acids. This chain's CDR3 is CASSPVPYEQYF. The CDR3 nucleotides are TGTGCCAGCAGCCCCGTCCCCTACGAGCAGTACTTC.

This rearrangement joins TRBV18 to TRBJ1-3; D gene unclear. CDR1 is KGHSH, CDR2 LQKENI, per germline. V was cut by 2 bases and J by 8 bases, with 19 bases left in between. The CDR3 loop spans 16 amino acids. The CDR3 spells CASSPKVQDGGYTIYF. CDR3 DNA: TGTGCCAGCTCACCAAAAGTCCAGGACGGAGGATACACCATATATTTT.

V is TRBV5-1 and J is TRBJ1-2, with TRBD1 matching over 8 bases. The CDR3 covers 13 residues. Germline-derived CDR1 and CDR2 are SGHRS and YFSETQ. V lost 4 bases and J lost 6; bases outside the gene matches: 5. The DNA of the CDR3 is TGCGCCAGCAGCACGACAGGGGAGAATGGCTACACCTTC. It codes for CASSTTGENGYTF. Using reference TRBV5-1 and TRBJ1-2 for the parts outside the CDR3, the full variable domain is KAGVTQTPRYLIKTRGQQVTLSCSPISGHRSVSWYQQTPGQGLQFLFEYFSETQRNKGNFPGRFSGRQFSNSRSEMNVSTLELGDSALYLCASSTTGENGYTFGSGTRLTVV.

The chain is built from TRBV4-1 and TRBJ2-7; tentative D call: TRBD1 (6 bases). This CDR3 region has 15 residues. Looked up from germline, CDR1 is MGHRA and CDR2 is YSYEKL. Trimming stripped 6 bases from V and 1 base from J, with 16 bases between. The DNA of the CDR3 is TGCGCCAGCAGTCTAACGGTGGGACAATCCTACGAGCAGTACTTC. Its translation: CASSLTVGQSYEQYF.

This rearrangement joins TRBV11-2 to TRBJ1-2, with 7 bases aligning to TRBD1. Per the germline V gene, CDR1 is SGHAT and CDR2 is FQNNGV. Trimming took 5 bases from V and 1 from J; bases not matched to a gene: 7. The length of the CDR3 is 15 residues. DNA for the CDR3: TGTGCCAGCAGCCCTTCTCGGGACAGTAACTATGGCTACACCTTC. Its protein is CASSPSRDSNYGYTF.

The chain combines TRBV2 with TRBJ1-5; D call uncertain. V was cut by 3 bases and J by 2 bases, with 8 bases left in between. CDR1 is SNHLY, CDR2 FYNNEI, per germline. The CDR3 loop spans 14 amino acids. The CDR3 region is CASSDEVGNQPQHF. The CDR3 nucleotides are TGTGCCAGCAGTGATGAGGTTGGCAATCAGCCCCAGCATTTT.

The chain joins TRBV19 to TRBJ2-7; possible D gene TRBD1, 6 bases. V lost 3 bases and J lost 2, with 14 bases in between. CDR1 LNHDA and CDR2 SQIVND come from the germline V gene (reference sequence). The CDR3 contains 15 residues. The CDR3 DNA reads as TGTGCCAGTAGTATCCATCAGACAGGAGCCTACGAGCAGTACTTC. As protein: CASSIHQTGAYEQYF.